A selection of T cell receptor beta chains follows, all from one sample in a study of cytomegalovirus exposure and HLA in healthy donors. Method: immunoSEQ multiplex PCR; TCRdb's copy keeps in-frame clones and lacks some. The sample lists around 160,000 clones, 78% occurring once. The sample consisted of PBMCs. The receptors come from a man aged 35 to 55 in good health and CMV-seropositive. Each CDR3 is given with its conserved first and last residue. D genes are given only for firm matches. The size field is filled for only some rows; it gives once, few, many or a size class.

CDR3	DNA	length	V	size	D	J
CASSSRQGGHEQYF	TGTGCCAGCAGCTCACGACAGGGGGGCCACGAGCAGTACTTC	14	TRBV7-9	NA	TRBD1	TRBJ2-7
CASSGVIGQGAFLDIQYF	TGTGCCAGCAGTGGGGTAATAGGACAGGGGGCGTTTCTTGACATTCAGTACTTC	18	TRBV28	NA	TRBD1	TRBJ2-4
CASSLGGGQGRYEQYF	TGTGCCAGCAGCTTAGGGGGGGGACAGGGACGCTACGAGCAGTACTTC	16	TRBV7-2	NA	TRBD1	TRBJ2-7
CASSHRGTGELFF	TGCGCCAGCAGTCACAGGGGCACCGGGGAGCTGTTTTTT	13	TRBV23-1	once	NA	TRBJ2-2
CAWARDRQETQYF	TGTGCCTGGGCTCGGGACAGACAAGAGACCCAGTACTTC	13	TRBV30	NA	TRBD1	TRBJ2-5
CASSPSGSYYEQYF	TGTGCCAGCAGCCCTAGCGGGAGTTACTACGAGCAGTACTTC	14	TRBV7-9	NA	TRBD2	TRBJ2-7
CASSLGTGTHYGYTF	TGCGCCAGCAGCTTGGGGACAGGGACGCACTATGGCTACACCTTC	15	TRBV5-1	once	TRBD1	TRBJ1-2
CASSELDSPAMGGYTF	TGTGCCAGCAGTGAACTTGACAGTCCCGCCATGGGGGGCTACACCTTC	16	TRBV6-1	NA	NA	TRBJ1-2
CASTWDTSSNQPQHF	TGTGCCAGCACCTGGGACACCAGTAGCAATCAGCCCCAGCATTTT	15	TRBV6-1	NA	NA	TRBJ1-5
CAWSASGSGEQYF	TGTGCCTGGAGTGCTAGCGGGAGCGGTGAGCAGTACTTC	13	TRBV30	NA	TRBD2	TRBJ2-7
CASSEGGVFAGTDTQYF	TGTGCCAGCAGCGAAGGGGGAGTTTTTGCGGGCACAGATACGCAGTATTTT	17	TRBV6-1	NA	NA	TRBJ2-3
CASSPFDTAGYNEQFF	TGTGCCAGCTCACCTTTCGACACGGCAGGCTACAATGAGCAGTTCTTC	16	TRBV18	NA	NA	TRBJ2-1
CASSPSGVAGYNEQFF	TGTGCCAGCAGCCCTAGCGGGGTAGCGGGTTACAATGAGCAGTTCTTC	16	TRBV9	NA	TRBD2	TRBJ2-1
CASSQDRIRTGAIYF	TGTGCCAGCAGCCAAGATCGGATACGGACGGGGGCCATATATTTT	15	TRBV14	NA	NA	TRBJ1-3
CASKEDSGNEQFF	TGTGCCAGCAAGGAGGACAGTGGCAATGAGCAGTTCTTC	13	TRBV6-6	NA	NA	TRBJ2-1
CASSEALQGAGANVLTF	TGTGCCAGCAGTGAAGCGTTACAGGGCGCTGGGGCCAACGTCCTGACTTTC	17	TRBV6-1	NA	NA	TRBJ2-6
CASSQDFQARETQYF	TGCGCCAGCAGCCAAGACTTTCAGGCTCGAGAGACCCAGTACTTC	15	TRBV4-3	NA	NA	TRBJ2-5
CSSRQGAGDTQYF	TGCAGCTCGCGACAGGGGGCTGGGGATACGCAGTATTTT	13	TRBV29-1	NA	TRBD1	TRBJ2-3
CASSIDRGLYNEQFF	TGTGCCAGTAGTATAGATCGGGGACTCTACAATGAGCAGTTCTTC	15	TRBV19	NA	NA	TRBJ2-1
CASSHDSSGRRDIQYF	TGTGCCAGTAGTCATGACTCCAGCGGGAGGAGGGACATTCAGTACTTC	16	TRBV19	few	TRBD2	TRBJ2-4
CASSENVYEQFF	TGTGCCAGCAGCGAAAATGTCTATGAGCAGTTCTTC	12	TRBV25-1	NA	NA	TRBJ2-1
CASRLQGNSNEQYF	TGTGCCAGCCGCTTACAGGGGAATTCCAACGAGCAGTACTTC	14	TRBV5-6	NA	TRBD1	TRBJ2-7
CSAGDSEAFF	TGCAGCGCGGGGGACAGTGAAGCTTTCTTT	10	TRBV29-1	NA	TRBD1	TRBJ1-1
CASSQDSQATSAHNEQFF	TGTGCCAGCAGCCAAGATTCACAGGCTACCTCGGCCCACAATGAGCAGTTCTTC	18	TRBV4-2	NA	NA	TRBJ2-1
CASSQADRRYQETQYF	TGCGCCAGCAGCCAAGCAGACAGGAGGTACCAAGAGACCCAGTACTTC	16	TRBV4-1	once	NA	TRBJ2-5
CATSREGDRVGYEQYF	TGTGCCACCAGCAGAGAGGGGGACAGGGTAGGGTACGAGCAGTACTTC	16	TRBV15	NA	TRBD1	TRBJ2-7
CAWSAAGRGDYGYTF	TGTGCCTGGAGTGCGGCGGGCAGGGGGGACTATGGCTACACCTTC	15	TRBV30	NA	TRBD1	TRBJ1-2
CASSKGQGKKYF	TGTGCCAGCAGCAAGGGACAGGGGAAAAAGTACTTC	12	TRBV6-5	NA	TRBD1	TRBJ2-7
CASSQQDQPQHF	TGTGCCAGCAGCCAACAGGATCAGCCCCAGCATTTT	12	TRBV28	once	NA	TRBJ1-5
CASSLAARNNEQFF	TGTGCCAGCAGCTTGGCCGCTAGGAACAATGAGCAGTTCTTC	14	TRBV5-4	NA	NA	TRBJ2-1
CASSSLAGGNEQFF	TGTGCCAGCAGCTCCCTAGCGGGAGGCAATGAGCAGTTCTTC	14	TRBV7-3	NA	TRBD2	TRBJ2-1
CASRPSGTANQPQHF	TGTGCCAGCAGACCTTCCGGGACAGCTAATCAGCCCCAGCATTTT	15	TRBV6-5	NA	TRBD1	TRBJ1-5
CASSLRWGGRGPPNQPQHF	TGTGCCAGCAGTTTACGCTGGGGGGGGCGGGGCCCCCCAAATCAGCCCCAGCATTTT	19	TRBV27	NA	NA	TRBJ1-5
CASSMSQGAGTEAFF	TGTGCCAGCAGTATGTCACAGGGGGCTGGAACTGAAGCTTTCTTT	15	TRBV6-6	NA	TRBD1	TRBJ1-1
CASTREGFRGYTF	TGTGCCAGCACCAGGGAGGGCTTTCGAGGCTACACCTTC	13	TRBV9	few	NA	TRBJ1-2
CASSPRSGPNTGELFF	TGTGCCAGCTCACCACGTAGCGGACCGAACACCGGGGAGCTGTTTTTT	16	TRBV18	NA	NA	TRBJ2-2
CASSLTGQGSYEQYF	TGCGCCAGCAGCCTAACGGGACAGGGGTCCTACGAGCAGTACTTC	15	TRBV5-1	once	TRBD1	TRBJ2-7
CANSAGQGSHEQYF	TGTGCCAATTCCGCGGGACAGGGGTCCCACGAGCAGTACTTC	14	TRBV6-1	NA	TRBD1	TRBJ2-7
CASEGGPYEQYF	TGTGCCAGTGAAGGGGGCCCATACGAGCAGTACTTC	12	TRBV19	NA	TRBD1	TRBJ2-7